Following are 4 T cell receptor beta chains from one sample sequenced in a study of blood T cell repertoires in COVID-19. TCRdb keeps only in-frame clones here, not all; method: immunoSEQ multiplex PCR. The sample carries about 310,000 clones, about nine tenths recorded once. Sequencing was performed on PBMCs or T cells enriched from blood (not recorded which). Source of these receptors: a woman aged 18-35 years who had recovered from COVID-19.

This sequence joins TRBV10-3 and TRBJ1-2; 8 nucleotides line up with TRBD1. The CDR3 has 14 amino acids. Germline CDR1 and CDR2: ENHRY and SYGVKD. The V gene end was trimmed by 5 bases and the J gene end by 6 bases; junction bases not matched to a gene: 8. Here the CDR3 reads CAISRTGSGNGYTF. As DNA, the CDR3 is TGTGCCATCAGTAGGACAGGGTCTGGGAATGGCTACACCTTC.

V is TRBV7-8 and J is TRBJ2-4; TRBD2 is a possible D gene (7 bases). CDR1 and CDR2 (germline): SGHVS, FQNEAQ. Trimming removed 3 bases from V and 4 bases from J, with 19 bases in between. The CDR3 has 17 residues. CDR3 coding DNA: TGTGCCAGCAGCTTTAGGGTAGGGGGGGCTCCAAAAAACATTCAGTACTTC. This sequence encodes CASSFRVGGAPKNIQYF.

On this clone: At the DNA level, this CDR3 is encoded by other sequences in the same sample as well. In DNA, the CDR3 is TGTGCCAGCAGGTTGACAGTGAACACTGAAGCTTTCTTT. This sequence encodes CASRLTVNTEAFF. The chain couples TRBV28 to TRBJ1-1, with D possibly TRBD1 on 5 matching bases. Germline CDR1 and CDR2: MDHEN and SYDVKM. The CDR3 runs to 13 residues. Trimming cost V 6 bases and J 0 bases, with 8 bases left between them.

The chain combines TRBV15 with TRBJ2-7; 10 bases are a match to TRBD1. The V gene end was trimmed by 4 bases and the J gene end by 3 bases; junction bases not matched to a gene: 9. The CDR3 is 16 residues long. The germline V gene has CDR1 LNHNV and CDR2 YYDKDF (reference sequence). Here the CDR3 reads CATSNLPGQGYYEQYF. The DNA for the CDR3 is TGTGCCACCAGCAACCTCCCGGGACAGGGGTACTACGAGCAGTACTTC.